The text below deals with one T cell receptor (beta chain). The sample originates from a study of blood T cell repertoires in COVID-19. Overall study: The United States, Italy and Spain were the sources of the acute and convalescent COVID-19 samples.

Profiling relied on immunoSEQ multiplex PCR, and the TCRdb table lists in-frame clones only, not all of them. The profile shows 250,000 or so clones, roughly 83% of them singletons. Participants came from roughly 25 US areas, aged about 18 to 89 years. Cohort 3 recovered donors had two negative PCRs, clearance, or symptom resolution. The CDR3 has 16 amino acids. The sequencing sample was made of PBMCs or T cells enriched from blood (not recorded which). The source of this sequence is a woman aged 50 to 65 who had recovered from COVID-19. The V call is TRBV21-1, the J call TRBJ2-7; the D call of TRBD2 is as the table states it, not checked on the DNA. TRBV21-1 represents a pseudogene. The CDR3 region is CASSKKVYGFSYEQYF. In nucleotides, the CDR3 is TGTGCCAGCAGCAAAAAGGTCTACGGGTTCTCCTACGAGCAGTACTTC.